This T cell receptor beta chain came from a study of T cell responses to AZD1222 COVID-19 vaccine. Looked up from germline, CDR1 is LGHDT and CDR2 is YNNKEL (reference sequence). V shed 6 bases, J shed 0 bases, and the junction held 4 bases outside the gene matches. The length of the CDR3 is 14 residues. TCRdb keeps only in-frame clones here, not all; method: immunoSEQ multiplex PCR. Of about 110,000 clones in the sample, 70% to 90% are singletons; the top ten hold roughly 2.5%. Study-wide points: Elevations in Spike-specific TCR breadth and depth followed administration of two AZD1222 doses.

On this clone: Its antigen is undetermined.

The clonotype was recovered from an adult in good health. The rearrangement joins TRBV3-1 (or the pseudogene TRBV3-2) to TRBJ1-1; 7 nucleotides agree with TRBD1. This sample comprised peripheral blood, obtained on day 0 of AZD1222 vaccination. The CDR3 DNA reads as TGTGCCAGCAGTACGGGACAGATGAACACTGAAGCTTTCTTT. It codes for CASSTGQMNTEAFF.